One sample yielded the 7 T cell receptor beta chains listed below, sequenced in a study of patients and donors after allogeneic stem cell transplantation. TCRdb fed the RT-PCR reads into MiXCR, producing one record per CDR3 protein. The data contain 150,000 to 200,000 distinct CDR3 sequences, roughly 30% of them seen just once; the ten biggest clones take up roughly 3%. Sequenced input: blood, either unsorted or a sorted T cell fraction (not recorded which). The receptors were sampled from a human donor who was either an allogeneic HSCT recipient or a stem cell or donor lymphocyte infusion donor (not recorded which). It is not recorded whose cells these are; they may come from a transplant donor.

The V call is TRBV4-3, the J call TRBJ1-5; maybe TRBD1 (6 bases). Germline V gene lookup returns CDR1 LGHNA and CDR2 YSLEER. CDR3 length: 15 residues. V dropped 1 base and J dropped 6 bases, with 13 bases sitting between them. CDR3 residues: CASSQGGGAGQPQHF. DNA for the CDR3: TGCGCCAGCAGCCAAGGAGGGGGGGCGGGTCAGCCCCAGCATTTT.

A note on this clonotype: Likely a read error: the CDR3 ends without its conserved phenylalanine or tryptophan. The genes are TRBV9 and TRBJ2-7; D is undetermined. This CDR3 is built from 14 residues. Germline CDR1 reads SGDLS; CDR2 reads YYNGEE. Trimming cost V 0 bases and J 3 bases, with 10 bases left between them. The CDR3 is CASSVEGAFYEQYL. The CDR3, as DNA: TGTGCCAGCAGCGTAGAGGGCGCTTTCTACGAGCAGTACCTC.

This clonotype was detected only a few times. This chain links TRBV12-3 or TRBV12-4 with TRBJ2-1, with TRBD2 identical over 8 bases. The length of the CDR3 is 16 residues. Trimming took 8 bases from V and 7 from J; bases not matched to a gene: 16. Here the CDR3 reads CASAIPSGLVRNEQFF. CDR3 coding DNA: TGTGCCAGCGCTATTCCCTCGGGACTAGTCCGTAATGAGCAGTTCTTC.

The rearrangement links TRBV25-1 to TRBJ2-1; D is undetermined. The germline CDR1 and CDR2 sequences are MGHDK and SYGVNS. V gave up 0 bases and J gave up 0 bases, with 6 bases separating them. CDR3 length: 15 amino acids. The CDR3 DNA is TGTGCCAGCAGTGAATACACATCCTCCTACAATGAGCAGTTCTTC. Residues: CASSEYTSSYNEQFF.

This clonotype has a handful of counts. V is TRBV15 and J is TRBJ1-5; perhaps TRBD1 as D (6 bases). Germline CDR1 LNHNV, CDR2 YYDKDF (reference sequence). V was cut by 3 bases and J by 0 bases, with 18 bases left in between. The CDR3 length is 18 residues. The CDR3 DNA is TGTGCCACCAGCAGCCCCCCGGGGGGGGCAAATAGCAATCAGCCCCAGCATTTT. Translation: CATSSPPGGANSNQPQHF.

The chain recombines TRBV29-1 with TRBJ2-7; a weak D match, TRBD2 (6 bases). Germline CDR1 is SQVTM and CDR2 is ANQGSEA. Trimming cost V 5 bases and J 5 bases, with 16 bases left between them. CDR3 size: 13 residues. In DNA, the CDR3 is TGCAGCGTTACGACTAGTAGAGTCGACGAGCAGTACTTC. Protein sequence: CSVTTSRVDEQYF.

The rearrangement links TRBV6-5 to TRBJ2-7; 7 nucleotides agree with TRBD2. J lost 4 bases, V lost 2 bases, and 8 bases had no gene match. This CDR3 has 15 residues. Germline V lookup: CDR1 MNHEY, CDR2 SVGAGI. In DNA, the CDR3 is TGTGCCAGCAGTTACGGGGCGATGGGAGGGTACGAGCAGTACTTC. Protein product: CASSYGAMGGYEQYF.